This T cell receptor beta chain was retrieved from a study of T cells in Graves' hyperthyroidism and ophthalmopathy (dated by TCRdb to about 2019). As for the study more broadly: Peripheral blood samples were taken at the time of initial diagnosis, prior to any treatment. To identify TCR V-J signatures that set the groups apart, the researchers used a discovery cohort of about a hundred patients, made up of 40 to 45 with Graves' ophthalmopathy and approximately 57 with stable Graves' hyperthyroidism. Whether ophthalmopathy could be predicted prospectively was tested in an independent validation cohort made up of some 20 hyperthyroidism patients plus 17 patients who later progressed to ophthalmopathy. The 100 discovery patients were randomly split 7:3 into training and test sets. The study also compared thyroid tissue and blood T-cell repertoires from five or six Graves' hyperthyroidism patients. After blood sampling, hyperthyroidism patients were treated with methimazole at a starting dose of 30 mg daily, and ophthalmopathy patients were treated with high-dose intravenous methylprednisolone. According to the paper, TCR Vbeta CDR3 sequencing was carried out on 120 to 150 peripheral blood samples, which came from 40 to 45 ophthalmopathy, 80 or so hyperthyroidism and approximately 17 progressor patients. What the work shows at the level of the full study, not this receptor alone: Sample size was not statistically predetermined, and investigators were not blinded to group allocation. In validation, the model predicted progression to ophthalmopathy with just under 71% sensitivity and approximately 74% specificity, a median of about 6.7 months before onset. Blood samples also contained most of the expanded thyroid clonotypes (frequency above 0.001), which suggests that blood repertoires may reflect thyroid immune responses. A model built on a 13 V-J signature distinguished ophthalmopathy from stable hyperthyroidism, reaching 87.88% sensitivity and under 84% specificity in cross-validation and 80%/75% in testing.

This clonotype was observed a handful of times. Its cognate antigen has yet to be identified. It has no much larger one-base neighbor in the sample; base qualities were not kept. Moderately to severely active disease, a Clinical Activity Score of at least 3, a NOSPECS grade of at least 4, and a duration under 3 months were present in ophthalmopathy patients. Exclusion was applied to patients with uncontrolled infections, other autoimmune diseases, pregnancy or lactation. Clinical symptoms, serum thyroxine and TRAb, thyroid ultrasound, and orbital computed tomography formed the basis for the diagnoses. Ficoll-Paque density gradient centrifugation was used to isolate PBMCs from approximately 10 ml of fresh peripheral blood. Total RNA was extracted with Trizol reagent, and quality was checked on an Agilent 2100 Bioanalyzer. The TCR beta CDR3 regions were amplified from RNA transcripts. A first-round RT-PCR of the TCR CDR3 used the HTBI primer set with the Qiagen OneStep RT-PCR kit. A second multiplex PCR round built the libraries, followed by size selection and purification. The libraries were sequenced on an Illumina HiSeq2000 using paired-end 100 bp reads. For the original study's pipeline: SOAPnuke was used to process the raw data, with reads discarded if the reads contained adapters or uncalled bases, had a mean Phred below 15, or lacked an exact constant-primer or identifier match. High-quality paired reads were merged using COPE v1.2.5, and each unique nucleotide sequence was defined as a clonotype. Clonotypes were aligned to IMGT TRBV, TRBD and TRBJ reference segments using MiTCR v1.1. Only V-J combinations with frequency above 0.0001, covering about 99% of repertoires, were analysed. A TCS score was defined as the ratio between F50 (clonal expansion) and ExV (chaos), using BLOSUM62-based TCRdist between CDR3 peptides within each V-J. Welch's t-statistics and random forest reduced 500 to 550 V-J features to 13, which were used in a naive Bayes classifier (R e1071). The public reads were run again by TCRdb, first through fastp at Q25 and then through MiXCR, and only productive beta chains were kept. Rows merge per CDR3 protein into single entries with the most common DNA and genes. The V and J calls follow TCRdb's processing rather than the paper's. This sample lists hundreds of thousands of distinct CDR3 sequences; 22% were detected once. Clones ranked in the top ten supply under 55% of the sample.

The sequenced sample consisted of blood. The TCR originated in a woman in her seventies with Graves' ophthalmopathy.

The nucleotide sequence is given as TGTGCCAGCAGTTCCCCGACAGGACTAGCGGGAGCCCACGAGCAGTACTTC. Its product reads: CASSSPTGLAGAHEQYF. Recombination linked TRBV6-1 to TRBJ2-7, and TRBD2 aligns with 13 junction nucleotides. The germline V gene provides CDR1 MNHNS and CDR2 SASEGT. Reading from cysteine to phenylalanine, the CDR3 counts 17 amino acids. Solely the CDR3 DNA is kept, with 51 bases framed from the first base. V is cut back by 5 bases and J by 5 bases, with 12 bases in the junction unmatched.